The 20 T cell receptor beta chains below all came from one sample that was sequenced in a study of lung T cells in sarcoidosis with Löfgren's syndrome. TCRdb re-derived calls from the reads in MiXCR, one entry per CDR3 protein. This table has 60,000 to 65,000 distinct CDR3 sequences, 21% appearing once. Sequencing was performed on CD4+ T cells from PBMCs. Every receptor here comes from a human donor with sarcoidosis (Löfgren's syndrome or another form), or a control subject (not recorded which).

This clonotype was observed a single time. This may be a read error: a much more frequent sequence differs by one nucleotide. V and J are TRBV28 and TRBJ1-2; 8 nucleotides align to TRBD1. Per germline, CDR1 MDHEN and CDR2 SYDVKM. CDR3 length equals 15 residues. The CDR3 spells CASSFLDRVNYGYAF. The CDR3 DNA reads TGTGCCAGCAGTTTTCTGGACAGGGTTAACTATGGCTACGCCTTC.

Notes on this clonotype: This clone may be a read error of a much larger clone one base away. The conserved phenylalanine or tryptophan normally closing the CDR3 is absent here, so this likely arose from a read error. The chain carries TRBV6-1 and TRBJ2-7, with D possibly TRBD2 on 6 matching bases. V lost 7 bases to trimming and J lost 0 bases, with 19 bases between them. Germline V CDR1 and CDR2: MNHNS, SASEGT. This CDR3 spans 16 amino acids. The CDR3 sequence: CASIQNRARGSYEQYL. Written as DNA, the CDR3 is TGTGCCAGCATCCAAAACCGGGCGCGGGGCTCCTACGAGCAGTACCTC.

This clonotype was observed a few times. This chain's CDR3 is CASSRLATSSETQYF. In DNA form, the CDR3 reads TGTGCCAGCAGTAGACTAGCTACGTCGTCAGAGACCCAGTACTTC. V usage is TRBV6-4 and J usage is TRBJ2-5; 7 bases match TRBD2. Losses at the gene ends were 5 bases for V and 4 bases for J; bases not matched to a gene: 10. CDR1 MRHNA and CDR2 SNTAGT come from the germline V gene. The CDR3 is 15 amino acids.

In its sample, this clonotype ranks as medium-sized. The chain carries TRBV7-2 and TRBJ2-3, with D uncertain. Germline V gene sequence: CDR1 SGHTA, CDR2 FQGNSA. The CDR3 spans 14 residues. Trimming cost V 2 bases and J 1 base, with 7 bases left between them. DNA of the CDR3: TGTGCCAGCAGCTTATATCAGCGCACAGATACGCAGTATTTT. This translates into CASSLYQRTDTQYF.

The chain joins TRBV2 to TRBJ2-1, with 9 bases aligning to TRBD2. The CDR3 sequence is 16 residues long. Germline values: CDR1 SNHLY, CDR2 FYNNEI. Trimming removed 7 bases from V and 3 bases from J; junction bases left unmatched: 10. The CDR3 region is CASIGTSGGYYNEQFF. CDR3 DNA: TGTGCCAGCATAGGTACCAGCGGGGGGTACTACAATGAGCAGTTCTTC.

This clonotype was observed many times. This rearrangement joins TRBV28 to TRBJ2-5; possibly TRBD2 for D (5 bases). Trimming took off 3 bases at V and 9 bases at J, with 11 bases between the two ends. Germline V lookup: CDR1 MDHEN, CDR2 SYDVKM. The CDR3 consists of 12 residues. The CDR3 region has the DNA TGTGCCAGCAGTTTGATAATCGGGGCCCAGTACTTC. Residues: CASSLIIGAQYF.

This chain joins TRBV6-4 and TRBJ1-1, with unresolved D. The germline CDR1 and CDR2 sequences are MRHNA and SNTAGT. V was trimmed by 7 bases and J by 1 base, leaving 7 bases between them. The CDR3 consists of 12 residues. This CDR3 reads CASNAANTEAFF. Here the CDR3 DNA reads TGTGCCAGCAACGCAGCGAACACTGAAGCTTTCTTT.

The chain combines TRBV4-1 with TRBJ2-5; D remains unclear. The length of the CDR3 is 14 residues. The V end was cut by 6 bases, the J end by 1 base, with 12 bases between. Germline lookup yields CDR1 MGHRA and CDR2 YSYEKL. The CDR3 DNA follows: TGCGCCAGCAGTCCTGACACAACCCAAGAGACCCAGTACTTC. This sequence encodes CASSPDTTQETQYF.

This clonotype occurred many times. The J gene is TRBJ2-5, the V gene TRBV6-1; D not certain. Germline V gives CDR1 MNHNS, CDR2 SASEGT. Trimming removed 6 bases from V and 6 bases from J, with 8 bases in between. The CDR3 sequence is 11 residues long. Written as DNA, the CDR3 is TGTGCCAGCAGCCCCGGGCAGACCCAGTACTTC. Its protein is CASSPGQTQYF.

This clonotype was detected ten times or more. The rearrangement links TRBV20-1 to TRBJ2-7, with 10 bases identical to TRBD1. The CDR3 has 14 amino acids. The V gene's germline CDR1 is DFQATT and CDR2 SNEGSKA (reference sequence). V was pared by 7 bases and J by 6 bases, with 12 bases of the junction left unmatched. The CDR3 nucleotides read TGCAGTGTTGCCGGGGACAGGGGAATCGGCGAGCAGTACGTC. It specifies CSVAGDRGIGEQYV.

This clonotype has just a few counts. A much bigger clone sits one base away, suggesting this may be a read error. The CDR3, as DNA: TGTGCCAGCAGTTACTTCCGAGGAACAGAAGCTTTCTTT. Amino acids: CASSYFRGTEAFF. The chain joins TRBV6-6 to TRBJ1-1; D is uncertain. Trimming shortened V by 1 base and J by 8 bases, and 11 bases separated the two germline ends. CDR1 and CDR2 (germline): MNHNY, SVGAGI (reference sequence). The CDR3 is 13 residues long.

As for this clonotype: This clone may be a read error of a much larger clone one base away. The chain uses TRBV6-2 or TRBV6-3 and TRBJ2-3, with D uncertain. CDR1 is MNHEY and CDR2 is SVGEGT in the germline V gene. This CDR3 contains 12 residues. V was cut by 8 bases and J by 2 bases, with 8 bases left in between. CDR3 coding DNA: TGTGCCAGCGCCCCGACCACAGATACGCAGTATTTT. It yields the protein CASAPTTDTQYF.

The chain couples TRBV12-3 or TRBV12-4 to TRBJ2-4; 11 bases are shared with TRBD2. This CDR3 has 19 amino acids. V trimming: 1 base; J trimming: 4 bases; junction bases outside the gene matches: 12. The CDR3 here is CASSLVLRGLAGGKNIQYF. The CDR3 bases are TGTGCCAGCAGTTTAGTCTTACGTGGGCTAGCGGGGGGTAAAAACATTCAGTACTTC.

This clonotype was detected a few times. The rearrangement links TRBV11-3 to TRBJ2-7; possibly TRBD2 for D (7 bases). Germline V gene data show CDR1 as SGHNT and CDR2 as YENEEA. The ends were cut back, 5 bases at V and 2 bases at J, with 16 bases in the middle. The CDR3 runs 15 residues. CDR3 bases: TGTGCCAGCAGCCCAGCCGGGGGGCTGACCTACGAGCAGTACTTC. Its translation is CASSPAGGLTYEQYF.

This clonotype turned up a few times. The chain joins TRBV5-1 to TRBJ2-5; 10 bases are a match to TRBD1. The CDR3 is 16 residues long. Germline CDR1 and CDR2: SGHRS and YFSETQ. The V and J ends lost 4 bases and 1 base, in that order; junction bases with no gene match: 7. In DNA form, the CDR3 reads TGCGCCAGCAGCCCCCAGGGGGACAGGGGCCAAGAGACCCAGTACTTC. Its translation is CASSPQGDRGQETQYF.

The sample holds many counts of this clonotype. The chain employs TRBV20-1 and TRBJ2-5; 8 nucleotides agree with TRBD2. V lost 6 bases and J lost 2; bases outside the gene matches: 11. Germline loops: CDR1 DFQATT, CDR2 SNEGSKA (reference sequence). The CDR3 is made up of 15 amino acids. CDR3: CSAAGGDIFQETQYF. CDR3 sequence (DNA): TGCAGTGCCGCCGGGGGGGACATCTTTCAAGAGACCCAGTACTTC.

The chain carries TRBV20-1 and TRBJ2-7; 9 positions agree with TRBD1. J gave up 1 base and V 1 base, and 11 bases lay outside the gene matches. The CDR3 contains 17 residues. Germline values: CDR1 DFQATT, CDR2 SNEGSKA (reference sequence). The CDR3 is CSARGGGQGTSSYEQYV. CDR3 DNA sequence: TGCAGTGCTAGAGGGGGGGGACAGGGCACATCTTCCTACGAGCAGTACGTC.

This clonotype came up a few times. V usage is TRBV29-1 and J usage is TRBJ1-4; TRBD1 might be the D (5 bases). V was shortened by 2 bases and J by 9 bases, with 13 bases between the two germline ends. The CDR3 consists of 13 residues. From germline, CDR1 is SQVTM and CDR2 ANQGSEA. The CDR3 reads CSVESGTGKKLFF. The CDR3, as DNA: TGCAGCGTTGAATCAGGGACTGGAAAAAAACTGTTTTTT.

The sample holds many counts of this clonotype. The chain carries TRBV7-2 and TRBJ2-1; D might be TRBD2 (5 bases). The CDR3 contains 15 residues. Germline CDR1 SGHTA, CDR2 FQGNSA. The V gene lost 5 bases and the J gene lost 2 bases, with 13 bases spanning the gap. The CDR3: CASSRAAEPYNEQFF. Written as DNA, the CDR3 is TGTGCCAGCAGCCGAGCAGCGGAGCCCTACAATGAGCAGTTCTTC.

Ten or more counts support this clonotype. CDR3 in amino acids: CASSIRTGGYQPQHF. In DNA form, the CDR3 reads TGTGCCAGCAGTATCCGGACAGGCGGTTATCAGCCCCAGCATTTT. This chain uses TRBV28 with TRBJ1-5; 7 bases line up with TRBD1. V was clipped by 5 bases and J by 5 bases; unmatched bases: 9. CDR1 MDHEN and CDR2 SYDVKM come from the germline V gene. This CDR3 has 15 amino acids.